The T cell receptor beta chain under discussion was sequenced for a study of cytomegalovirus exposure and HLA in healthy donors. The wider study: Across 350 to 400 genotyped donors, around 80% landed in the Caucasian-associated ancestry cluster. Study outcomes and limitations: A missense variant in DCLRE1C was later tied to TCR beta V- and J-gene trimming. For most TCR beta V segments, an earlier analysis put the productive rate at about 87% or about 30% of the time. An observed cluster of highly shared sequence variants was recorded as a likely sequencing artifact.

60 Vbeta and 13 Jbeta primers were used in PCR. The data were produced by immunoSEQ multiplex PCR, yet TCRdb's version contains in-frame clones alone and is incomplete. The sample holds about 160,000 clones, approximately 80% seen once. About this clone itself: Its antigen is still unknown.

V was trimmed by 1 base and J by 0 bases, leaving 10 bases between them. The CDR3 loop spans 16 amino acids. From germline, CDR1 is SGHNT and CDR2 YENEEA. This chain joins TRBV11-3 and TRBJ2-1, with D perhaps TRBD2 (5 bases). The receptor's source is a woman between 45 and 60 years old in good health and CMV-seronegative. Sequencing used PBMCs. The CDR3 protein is CASSLGRGVSYNEQFF. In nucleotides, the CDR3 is TGTGCCAGCAGCTTAGGTCGGGGAGTCTCCTACAATGAGCAGTTCTTC.